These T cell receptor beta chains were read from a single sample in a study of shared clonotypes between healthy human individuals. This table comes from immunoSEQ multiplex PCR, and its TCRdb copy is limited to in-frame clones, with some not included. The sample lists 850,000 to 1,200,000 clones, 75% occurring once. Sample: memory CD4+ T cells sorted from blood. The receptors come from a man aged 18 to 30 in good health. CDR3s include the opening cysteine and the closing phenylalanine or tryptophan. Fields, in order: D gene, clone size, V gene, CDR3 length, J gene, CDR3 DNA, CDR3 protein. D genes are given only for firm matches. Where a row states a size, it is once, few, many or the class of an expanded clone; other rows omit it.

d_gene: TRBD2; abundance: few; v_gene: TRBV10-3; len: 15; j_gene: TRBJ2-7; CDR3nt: TGTGCCATCAGTGAGTCGACTCGGGGGGTACTCGAGCAGTACTTC; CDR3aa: CAISESTRGVLEQYF
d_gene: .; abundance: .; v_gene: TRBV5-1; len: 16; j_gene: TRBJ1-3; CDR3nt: TGCGCCAGCAGCTTGGGGACAGTGAACTCTGGAAACACCATATATTTT; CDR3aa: CASSLGTVNSGNTIYF
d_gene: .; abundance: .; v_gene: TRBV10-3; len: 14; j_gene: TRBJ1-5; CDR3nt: TGTGCCATCAGTGAGGGGGTAAGGAGCCAGCCCCAGCATTTT; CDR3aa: CAISEGVRSQPQHF
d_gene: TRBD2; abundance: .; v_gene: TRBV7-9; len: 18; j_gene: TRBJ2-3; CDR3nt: TGTGCCAGCAGCTTAGACCTCGGACTAGCGGGGTACACAGATACGCAGTATTTT; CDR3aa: CASSLDLGLAGYTDTQYF
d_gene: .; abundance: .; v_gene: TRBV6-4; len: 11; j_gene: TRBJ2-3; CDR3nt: TGTGCCAGCAGTCCCATAGATACGCAGTATTTT; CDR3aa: CASSPIDTQYF
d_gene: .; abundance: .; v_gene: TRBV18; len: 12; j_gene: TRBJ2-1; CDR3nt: TGTGCCAGCTCTTCTGACAGGAATGAGCAGTTCTTC; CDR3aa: CASSSDRNEQFF
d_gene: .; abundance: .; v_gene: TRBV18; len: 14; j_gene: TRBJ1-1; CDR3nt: TGTGCCAGCTCACCACCGGAGAGGGCCCCTGGGGCTTTCTTT; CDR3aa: CASSPPERAPGAFF
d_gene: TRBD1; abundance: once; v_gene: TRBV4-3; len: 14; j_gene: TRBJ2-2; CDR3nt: TGCGCCAGCAGCCATTCGACAGGGACCGGGGAGCTGTTTTTT; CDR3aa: CASSHSTGTGELFF
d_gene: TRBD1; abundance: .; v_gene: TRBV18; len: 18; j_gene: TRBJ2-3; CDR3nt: TGTGCCAGCTCACGGGCAACGGGTCAGGGGGCCCTCACAGATACGCAGTATTTT; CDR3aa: CASSRATGQGALTDTQYF
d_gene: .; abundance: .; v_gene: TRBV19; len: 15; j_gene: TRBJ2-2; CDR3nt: TGTGCCAGTAGAAAAGGACAGCTGAACACCGGGGAGCTGTTTTTT; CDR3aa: CASRKGQLNTGELFF
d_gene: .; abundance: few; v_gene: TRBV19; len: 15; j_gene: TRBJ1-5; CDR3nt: TGTGCCAGTAGTATTATGGGAGAGCGCAATCAGCCCCAGCATTTT; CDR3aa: CASSIMGERNQPQHF
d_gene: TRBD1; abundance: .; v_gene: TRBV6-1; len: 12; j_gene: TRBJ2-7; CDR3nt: TGTGCCTGCGGGACAGGGTCCTACGAGCAGTACTTC; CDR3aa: CACGTGSYEQYF
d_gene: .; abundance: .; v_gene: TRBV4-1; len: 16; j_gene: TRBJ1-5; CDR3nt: TGCGCCAGCAGCCAGAGCAACAGGGAGCGCAATCAGCCCCAGCATTTT; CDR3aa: CASSQSNRERNQPQHF
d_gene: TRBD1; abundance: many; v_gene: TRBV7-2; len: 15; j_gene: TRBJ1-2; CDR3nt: TGTGCCAGTTCCTCAGACAGGGGTCCTAACTATGGCTACACCTTC; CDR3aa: CASSSDRGPNYGYTF
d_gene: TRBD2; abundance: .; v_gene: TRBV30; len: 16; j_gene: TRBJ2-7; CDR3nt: TGTGCCTGGAGCCCCCCGGGAGGGGTCCACACCTACGAGCAGTACTTC; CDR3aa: CAWSPPGGVHTYEQYF
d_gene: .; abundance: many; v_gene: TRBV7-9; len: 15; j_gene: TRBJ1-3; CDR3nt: TGTGCCAGCAGCGCGCAGGGTTCCTCTGGAAACACCATATATTTT; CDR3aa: CASSAQGSSGNTIYF
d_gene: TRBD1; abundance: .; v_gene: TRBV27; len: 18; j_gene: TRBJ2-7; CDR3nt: TGTGCCAGCAGCCCGAAACCCCCAGGGGGTTCCTTACCCTACGAGCAGTACTTC; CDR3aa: CASSPKPPGGSLPYEQYF
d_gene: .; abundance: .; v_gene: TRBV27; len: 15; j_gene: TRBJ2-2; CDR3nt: TGTGCCAGCAGTTTAGACAGGCCGAACACCGGGGAGCTGTTTTTT; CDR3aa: CASSLDRPNTGELFF
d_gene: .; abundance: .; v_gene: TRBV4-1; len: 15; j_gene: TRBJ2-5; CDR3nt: TGCGCCAGCAGCCCACTAGGACTTGCTGGAGAGACCCAGTACTTC; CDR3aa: CASSPLGLAGETQYF
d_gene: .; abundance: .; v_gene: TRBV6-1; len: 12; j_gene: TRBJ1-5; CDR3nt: TGTGCCAGCAGCTCTACCGATCAGCCCCAGCATTTT; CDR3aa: CASSSTDQPQHF
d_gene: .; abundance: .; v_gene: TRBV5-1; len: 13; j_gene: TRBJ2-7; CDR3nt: TGCGCCAGCAGCGAGCGGCCCTCCTACGAGCAGTACTTC; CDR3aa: CASSERPSYEQYF
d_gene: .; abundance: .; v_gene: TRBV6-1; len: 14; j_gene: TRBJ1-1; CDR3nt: TGTGCCAGCAGTAGCGGGGCATTTAACACTGAAGCTTTCTTT; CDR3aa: CASSSGAFNTEAFF
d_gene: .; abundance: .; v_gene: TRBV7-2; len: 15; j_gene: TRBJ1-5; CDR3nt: TGTGCCAGCAGCTTGGCTGGGGTAGGCAATCAGCCCCAGCATTTT; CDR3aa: CASSLAGVGNQPQHF
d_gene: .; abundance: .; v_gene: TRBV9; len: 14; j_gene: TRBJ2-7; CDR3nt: TGTGCCAGCAGCCCTTCCGGGTCTTCCTACGAGCAGTACTTC; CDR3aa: CASSPSGSSYEQYF
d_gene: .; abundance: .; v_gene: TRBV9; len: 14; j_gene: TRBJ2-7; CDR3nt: TGTGCCAGCAGCAAGGGCGCGGAATCGGACGAGCAGTACTTC; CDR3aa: CASSKGAESDEQYF
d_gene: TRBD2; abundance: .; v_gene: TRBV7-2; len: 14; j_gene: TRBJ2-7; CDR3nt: TGTGCCAGCAGCTCGGGACTAGCGGGAGAGGAGCAGTACTTC; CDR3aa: CASSSGLAGEEQYF
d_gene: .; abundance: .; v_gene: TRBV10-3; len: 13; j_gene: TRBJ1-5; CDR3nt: TGTGCCATCAGTGCGGGTTGGGGTGAGCCCCAGCATTTT; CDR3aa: CAISAGWGEPQHF
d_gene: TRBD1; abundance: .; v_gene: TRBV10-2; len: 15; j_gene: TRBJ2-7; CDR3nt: TGCGCCAGCAGCTGGGGGACAGGGCCCCCCTACGAGCAGTACTTC; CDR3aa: CASSWGTGPPYEQYF
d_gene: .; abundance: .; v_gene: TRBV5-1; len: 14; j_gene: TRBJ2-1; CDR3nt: TGCGCCAGCAGCCCGGAGGGGACTTACAATGAGCAGTTCTTC; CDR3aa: CASSPEGTYNEQFF
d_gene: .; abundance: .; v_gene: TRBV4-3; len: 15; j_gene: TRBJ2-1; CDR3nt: TGCGCCAGCAGCCAAGCGGGAGTCGTCTACAATGAGCAGTTCTTC; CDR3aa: CASSQAGVVYNEQFF
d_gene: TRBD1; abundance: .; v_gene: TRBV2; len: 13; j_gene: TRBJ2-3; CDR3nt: TGTGCCAGCAGCGGACAGGGTTCAGATACGCAGTATTTT; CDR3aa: CASSGQGSDTQYF
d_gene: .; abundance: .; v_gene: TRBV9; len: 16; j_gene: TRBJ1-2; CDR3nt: TGTGCCAGCAGCGTAGATGACACTTCGAAGATCTATGGCTACACCTTC; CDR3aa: CASSVDDTSKIYGYTF
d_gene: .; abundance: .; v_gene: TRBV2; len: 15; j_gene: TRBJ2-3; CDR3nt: TGTGCCAGCAGTGAAGGGGGCCCTAGCACAGATACGCAGTATTTT; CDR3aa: CASSEGGPSTDTQYF